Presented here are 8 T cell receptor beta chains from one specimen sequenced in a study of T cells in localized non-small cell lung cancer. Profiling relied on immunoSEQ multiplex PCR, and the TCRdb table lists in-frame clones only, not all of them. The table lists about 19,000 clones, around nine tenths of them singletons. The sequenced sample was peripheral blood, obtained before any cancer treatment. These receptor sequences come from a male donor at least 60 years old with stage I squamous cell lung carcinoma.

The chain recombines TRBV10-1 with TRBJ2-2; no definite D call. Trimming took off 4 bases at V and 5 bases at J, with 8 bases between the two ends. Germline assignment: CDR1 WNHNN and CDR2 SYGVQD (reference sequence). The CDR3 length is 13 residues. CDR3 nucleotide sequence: TGCGCCAGCAGTGGCAGTCGGACCGGGGAGCTGTTTTTT. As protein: CASSGSRTGELFF.

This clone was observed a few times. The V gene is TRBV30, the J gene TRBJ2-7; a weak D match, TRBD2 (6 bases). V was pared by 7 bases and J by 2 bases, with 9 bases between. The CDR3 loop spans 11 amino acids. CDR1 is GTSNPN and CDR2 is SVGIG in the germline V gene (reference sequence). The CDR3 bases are TGTGCCTTTTGGGGGGCCTACGAGCAGTACTTC. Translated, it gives CAFWGAYEQYF.

CDR3 residues: CASSQEAFGLAGVRSTGELFF. CDR3 in DNA: TGCGCCAGCAGCCAAGAAGCTTTTGGGCTAGCGGGAGTTAGGAGCACCGGGGAGCTGTTTTTT. V gene TRBV4-3 combines with J gene TRBJ2-2; 10 bases fit TRBD2. The CDR3 contains 21 residues. Trimming removed 0 bases from V and 4 bases from J; junction bases left unmatched: 17. Germline values: CDR1 LGHNA, CDR2 YSLEER.

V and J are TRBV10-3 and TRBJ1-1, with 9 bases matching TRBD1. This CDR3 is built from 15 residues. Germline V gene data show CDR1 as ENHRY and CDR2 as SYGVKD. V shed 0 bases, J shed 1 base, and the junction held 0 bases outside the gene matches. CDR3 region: CAISESTGGNTEAFF. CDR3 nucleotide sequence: TGTGCCATCAGTGAGTCGACAGGGGGGAACACTGAAGCTTTCTTT.

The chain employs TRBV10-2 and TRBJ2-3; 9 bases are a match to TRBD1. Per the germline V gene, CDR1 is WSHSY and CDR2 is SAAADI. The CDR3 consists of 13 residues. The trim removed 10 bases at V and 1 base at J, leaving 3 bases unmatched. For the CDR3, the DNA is TGCGCCACACGGGACAGGGGCACAGATACGCAGTATTTT. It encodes CATRDRGTDTQYF.

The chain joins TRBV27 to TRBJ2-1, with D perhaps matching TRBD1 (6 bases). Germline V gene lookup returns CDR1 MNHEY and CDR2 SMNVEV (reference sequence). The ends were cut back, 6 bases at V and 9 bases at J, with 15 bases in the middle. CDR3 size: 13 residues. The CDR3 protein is CASSSTKGGEQFF. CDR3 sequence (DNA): TGTGCCAGCAGCTCCACGAAAGGGGGTGAGCAGTTCTTC.

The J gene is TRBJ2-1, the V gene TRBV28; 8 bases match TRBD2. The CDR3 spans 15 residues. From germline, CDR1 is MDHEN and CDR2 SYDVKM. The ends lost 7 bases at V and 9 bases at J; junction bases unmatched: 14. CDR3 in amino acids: CASTEGTGGWSEQFF. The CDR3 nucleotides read TGTGCCAGCACCGAGGGGACGGGAGGGTGGAGTGAGCAGTTCTTC.

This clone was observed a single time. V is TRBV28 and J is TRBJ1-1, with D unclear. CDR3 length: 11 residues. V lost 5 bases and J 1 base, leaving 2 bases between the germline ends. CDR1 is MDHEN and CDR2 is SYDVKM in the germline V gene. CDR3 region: CASSPNTEAFF. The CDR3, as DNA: TGTGCCAGCAGTCCGAACACTGAAGCTTTCTTT.